These 21 T cell receptor beta chains were sequenced from one sample in a study of control samples from healthy donors and cancer patients. TCRdb's copy holds only in-frame clones and misses some; the assay was immunoSEQ multiplex PCR. The data contain around 90,000 clones, more than 75% of them singletons. Sequencing was carried out using blood. The origin of the receptors is a middle-aged woman in good health.

The J gene is TRBJ1-2, the V gene TRBV5-1, with no clear D. V dropped 3 bases and J dropped 4 bases, with 13 bases sitting between them. From germline, CDR1 is SGHRS and CDR2 YFSETQ. The CDR3 runs 14 residues. The CDR3 DNA reads as TGCGCCAGCAGCTCGACCCAAAAGAGCTATGGCTACACCTTC. Residues: CASSSTQKSYGYTF.

This chain links TRBV6-2 or TRBV6-3 with TRBJ1-2; TRBD1 matches 7 bases. V lost 4 bases to trimming and J lost 5 bases; unmatched junction nucleotides: 10. This CDR3 comprises 15 residues. Germline-derived CDR1 and CDR2 are MNHEY and SVGEGT. The CDR3 DNA sequence: TGTGCCAGCAGTTTTCAGGGACAGCGCAGATATGGCTACACCTTC. Its protein product is CASSFQGQRRYGYTF.

The chain carries TRBV19 and TRBJ2-3; tentative D call: TRBD1 (5 bases). The CDR3 length is 11 residues. Per germline, CDR1 LNHDA and CDR2 SQIVND (reference sequence). V was trimmed by 5 bases and J by 6 bases, leaving 6 bases between them. The CDR3 here is CASSWGDTQYF. CDR3 nucleotides: TGTGCCAGTAGTTGGGGCGATACGCAGTATTTT.

The chain recombines TRBV7-9 with TRBJ2-1; a weak D match, TRBD2 (5 bases). V was pared by 5 bases and J by 2 bases, with 16 bases between. Per germline, CDR1 SEHNR and CDR2 FQNEAQ (reference sequence). The CDR3 has 16 amino acids. The CDR3 DNA reads TGTGCCAGCAGCGCTAGCCGAACACTACCCTACAATGAGCAGTTCTTC. Translating it yields CASSASRTLPYNEQFF.

The chain employs TRBV3-1 (or the pseudogene TRBV3-2) and TRBJ1-6, with D possibly matching TRBD1 (5 bases). In germline, CDR1 is LGHDT, CDR2 YNNKEL (reference sequence). The CDR3 has 14 amino acids. Between the trimmed V and J ends, which lost 4 bases and 7 bases, there was a span of 11 bases. The CDR3 DNA reads TGTGCCAGCAGCCTCCGACGGGGGAATTCACCCCTCCACTTT. The encoded protein is CASSLRRGNSPLHF.

This sequence joins TRBV15 and TRBJ2-1, with 13 positions matching TRBD2. This CDR3 is 16 amino acids long. Germline assignment: CDR1 LNHNV and CDR2 YYDKDF (reference sequence). Trimming took 1 base from V and 5 from J; bases not matched to a gene: 2. CDR3 sequence: CATSRVLAGGNNEQFF. The CDR3 DNA follows: TGTGCCACCAGCAGAGTACTAGCGGGGGGGAACAATGAGCAGTTCTTC.

The chain recombines TRBV5-1 with TRBJ2-5; 9 bases are a match to TRBD1. Germline values: CDR1 SGHRS, CDR2 YFSETQ. J gave up 4 bases and V 0 bases, and 7 bases lay outside the gene matches. The CDR3 is 16 amino acids. The CDR3 protein is CASSLGAGQGGETQYF. CDR3 nucleotides: TGCGCCAGCAGCTTGGGTGCGGGACAGGGAGGAGAGACCCAGTACTTC. Full variable domain (remainder filled in from reference TRBV5-1 and TRBJ2-5): KAGVTQTPRYLIKTRGQQVTLSCSPISGHRSVSWYQQTPGQGLQFLFEYFSETQRNKGNFPGRFSGRQFSNSRSEMNVSTLELGDSALYLCASSLGAGQGGETQYFGPGTRLLVL.

This chain uses TRBV7-2 with TRBJ1-2; D gene ambiguous. Trimming removed 1 base from V and 2 bases from J, with 14 bases in between. CDR3 size: 16 residues. Per the germline V gene, CDR1 is SGHTA and CDR2 is FQGNSA. The DNA of the CDR3 is TGTGCCAGCAGCTTAGGGAGTCAGGCGACAAACTATGGCTACACCTTC. Its protein product is CASSLGSQATNYGYTF.

This chain uses TRBV19 with TRBJ2-7, with D unclear. The CDR3 runs to 13 residues. V lost 3 bases to trimming and J lost 0 bases, with 6 bases between them. Looked up from germline, CDR1 is LNHDA and CDR2 is SQIVND (reference sequence). CDR3 protein: CASSIEPSYEQYF. The CDR3 bases are TGTGCCAGTAGTATTGAGCCCTCCTACGAGCAGTACTTC.

This chain joins TRBV6-6 and TRBJ2-1; no reliable D call. Trimming removed 10 bases from V and 1 base from J, with 17 bases in between. CDR1 MNHNY and CDR2 SVGAGI come from the germline V gene (reference sequence). The CDR3 runs 15 residues. CDR3 nucleotides: TGTGCCACCGCTGATCCCTTCTTATCCTACAATGAGCAGTTCTTC. The encoded protein is CATADPFLSYNEQFF.

The rearrangement joins TRBV27 to TRBJ2-7, with D unresolved. V shed 0 bases and J shed 2 bases, with 11 bases lying between them. Germline V gene data show CDR1 as MNHEY and CDR2 as SMNVEV (reference sequence). The CDR3 loop spans 15 amino acids. The CDR3 nucleotides are TGTGCCAGCAGTTTATCTGCCGGGTTAGCCTACGAGCAGTACTTC. The encoded protein is CASSLSAGLAYEQYF.

This chain links TRBV2 with TRBJ2-1; 10 nucleotides match TRBD2. Germline V gene data show CDR1 as SNHLY and CDR2 as FYNNEI. V lost 1 base, J lost 8 bases, and 8 bases stayed unmatched. This CDR3 spans 16 amino acids. CDR3 in DNA: TGTGCCAGCAGTGAAGAGGGTAGCGGGGGGACCGATGAGCAGTTCTTC. The encoded protein is CASSEEGSGGTDEQFF.

CDR3 sequence (DNA): TGTGCCAGCACCCCGCGTACGGGAGGGGATACGCAGTATTTT. Encoded protein: CASTPRTGGDTQYF. The chain is built from TRBV6-2 or TRBV6-3 and TRBJ2-3, with 8 bases lining up with TRBD2. Germline V gene sequence: CDR1 MNHEY, CDR2 SVGEGT. There are 14 residues in the CDR3. Trimming took 7 bases from V and 6 from J; bases not matched to a gene: 9.

The chain uses TRBV4-3 and TRBJ2-5; 7 bases fit TRBD1. After removal of 0 bases from V and 8 bases from J, the junction contained 6 bases not matched to a gene. The germline V gene has CDR1 LGHNA and CDR2 YSLEER. The CDR3 covers 14 residues. CDR3 bases: TGCGCCAGCAGCCAAGATCTATCAGGGGGTACCCAGTACTTC. Translating it yields CASSQDLSGGTQYF.

The chain combines TRBV12-3 or TRBV12-4 with TRBJ2-4; either TRBD1 or TRBD2 may fit D (5 bases each). V lost 5 bases, J lost 11 bases, and 10 bases lay in between. The CDR3 is 11 amino acids. The CDR3 sequence: CASSDLGVQYF. The CDR3 nucleotides read TGTGCCAGCAGTGACCTGGGGGTTCAGTACTTC.

The gene calls are TRBV27 and TRBJ2-7; TRBD2 agrees at 7 bases. This CDR3 spans 15 amino acids. Germline assignment: CDR1 MNHEY and CDR2 SMNVEV (reference sequence). V gave up 5 bases and J gave up 3 bases; unmatched junction bases: 10. CDR3 sequence reads: CASSPNGGNVYEQYF. The CDR3 coding sequence is TGTGCCAGCAGTCCAAACGGGGGGAATGTCTACGAGCAGTACTTC.

The chain uses TRBV5-1 and TRBJ2-2; 11 bases are a match to TRBD2. Germline V gene lookup returns CDR1 SGHRS and CDR2 YFSETQ. The CDR3 is made up of 17 amino acids. V dropped 2 bases and J dropped 6; count of bases not matched to a gene: 9. The CDR3 DNA reads TGCGCCAGCAGCTTAGGACACCCGGGACTAGCGGCCGGGGAGCTGTTTTTT. It encodes CASSLGHPGLAAGELFF.

The rearrangement joins TRBV5-1 to TRBJ2-7; 10 bases agree with TRBD2. This CDR3 is built from 14 residues. The V gene end was trimmed by 0 bases and the J gene end by 3 bases; junction bases not matched to a gene: 0. The germline CDR1 and CDR2 sequences are SGHRS and YFSETQ. The CDR3 loop reads CASSLGTSGYEQYF. CDR3 DNA sequence: TGCGCCAGCAGCTTGGGGACTAGCGGCTACGAGCAGTACTTC.

The chain has TRBV18 and TRBJ2-3; 15 bases are a match to TRBD2. V was clipped by 3 bases and J by 5 bases; unmatched bases: 9. This CDR3 is built from 18 residues. Germline V gene lookup returns CDR1 KGHSH and CDR2 LQKENI. The CDR3 loop is CASSPAPGLAGGGDTQYF. CDR3 bases: TGTGCCAGCTCACCCGCCCCCGGACTAGCGGGGGGGGGAGATACGCAGTATTTT.

The chain has TRBV7-2 and TRBJ2-1, with D possibly matching TRBD2 (5 bases). With 0 bases removed from V and 3 bases from J, the gap between germline ends came to 21 bases. This CDR3 region has 19 residues. Germline lookup yields CDR1 SGHTA and CDR2 FQGNSA. The CDR3 sequence is CASSLAVLHHRRGYNEQFF. The CDR3 DNA sequence: TGTGCCAGCAGCTTAGCGGTTTTACACCATCGTCGGGGCTACAATGAGCAGTTCTTC.

This chain uses TRBV24-1 with TRBJ1-6; possibly TRBD1 for D (5 bases). CDR3 length equals 14 residues. V lost 10 bases to trimming and J lost 0 bases, with 9 bases between them. Germline CDR1 reads KGHDR; CDR2 reads SFDVKD. The CDR3, as DNA: TGTGCCACAGCCGACAGCTCCTATAATTCACCCCTCCACTTT. It is translated as CATADSSYNSPLHF.